The 30 T cell receptor beta chains below all came from one sample that was sequenced in a study of cytomegalovirus exposure and HLA in healthy donors. PCR involved 60 Vbeta and 13 Jbeta primers. Sequencing was performed with immunoSEQ multiplex PCR; in TCRdb, only in-frame clones are kept and a portion is missing. The sample includes around 53,000 clones. Source material: PBMCs. These receptors were obtained from a woman aged 25 to 45 in good health and CMV-seropositive.

The chain employs TRBV4-2 and TRBJ2-7; D remains ambiguous. V was trimmed by 4 bases and J by 2 bases, leaving 15 bases between them. There are 15 residues in the CDR3. CDR1 is LGHNA, CDR2 YNFKEQ, per germline. The CDR3 sequence is CASSPSANLPYEQYF. The CDR3 region has the DNA TGTGCCAGCAGCCCCTCAGCGAATCTCCCCTACGAGCAGTACTTC.

V gene TRBV6-5 combines with J gene TRBJ2-3; perhaps TRBD1 as D (6 bases). Germline V gene data show CDR1 as MNHEY and CDR2 as SVGAGI. The V and J ends lost 5 bases and 5 bases respectively, with 17 bases between them. The CDR3 is made up of 15 amino acids. CDR3 nucleotide sequence: TGTGCCAGCAGTCCGGATCAGGGGATAGGAGATACGCAGTATTTT. This sequence encodes CASSPDQGIGDTQYF.

The V call is TRBV5-1, the J call TRBJ2-5, with TRBD2 as a possible D gene (6 bases). V was shortened by 0 bases and J by 1 base, with 7 bases between the two germline ends. The CDR3 has 14 residues. Germline V gene sequence: CDR1 SGHRS, CDR2 YFSETQ. CDR3 sequence (DNA): TGCGCCAGCAGCTTGGGCGGGACCCAAGAGACCCAGTACTTC. Protein: CASSLGGTQETQYF. The complete variable domain, with remaining parts taken from reference TRBV5-1 and TRBJ2-5, reads KAGVTQTPRYLIKTRGQQVTLSCSPISGHRSVSWYQQTPGQGLQFLFEYFSETQRNKGNFPGRFSGRQFSNSRSEMNVSTLELGDSALYLCASSLGGTQETQYFGPGTRLLVL.

The V and J genes are TRBV27 and TRBJ1-3; TRBD1 is a possible D gene (5 bases). Trimming removed 6 bases at V and 6 bases at J, with 12 bases between. CDR1 and CDR2 (germline): MNHEY, SMNVEV (reference sequence). The CDR3 is 13 residues long. As DNA, the CDR3 is TGTGCCAGCAGGGAAAGGGGAACAAACACCATATATTTT. Translation: CASRERGTNTIYF.

The genes are TRBV28 and TRBJ2-7, with D perhaps TRBD1 (5 bases). The germline gives CDR1 MDHEN, CDR2 SYDVKM. The CDR3 totals 13 residues. Deletions cut 7 bases from V and 3 bases from J, with 13 bases between. CDR3 sequence reads: CASTGFKDYEQYF. The CDR3 DNA reads as TGTGCCAGCACAGGGTTTAAGGACTACGAGCAGTACTTC.

The chain carries TRBV18 and TRBJ1-1; D gene unclear. The CDR3 spans 14 residues. The ends were cut back, 3 bases at V and 6 bases at J, with 14 bases in the middle. Germline V gene lookup returns CDR1 KGHSH and CDR2 LQKENI. The CDR3 DNA follows: TGTGCCAGCTCACCGCCCTATGGAGGAGCTGAAGCTTTCTTT. It translates to CASSPPYGGAEAFF.

The V and J genes are TRBV6-6 and TRBJ2-7; TRBD1 is a possible D gene (5 bases). V shed 7 bases and J shed 2 bases, with 9 bases lying between them. The CDR3 covers 12 residues. Germline V gene lookup returns CDR1 MNHNY and CDR2 SVGAGI (reference sequence). CDR3 in DNA: TGTGCCAGCAAAAGGGGTACCTACGAGCAGTACTTC. Translation: CASKRGTYEQYF.

This chain uses TRBV5-1 with TRBJ2-2; TRBD2 aligns across 10 bases. Germline values: CDR1 SGHRS, CDR2 YFSETQ. The CDR3 extends over 15 amino acids. V lost 4 bases, J lost 6 bases, and 6 bases stayed unmatched. DNA for the CDR3: TGCGCCAGCAGCCCAGCGGGGGGGCTCGCCGGGGAGCTGTTTTTT. The encoded protein is CASSPAGGLAGELFF. The full variable domain, completed using reference TRBV5-1 and TRBJ2-2, is KAGVTQTPRYLIKTRGQQVTLSCSPISGHRSVSWYQQTPGQGLQFLFEYFSETQRNKGNFPGRFSGRQFSNSRSEMNVSTLELGDSALYLCASSPAGGLAGELFFGEGSRLTVL.

CDR3 sequence (DNA): TGTGCCAGCAGTTTAAGAGACAGGCTGGCCTACGAGCAGTACTTC. Its protein is CASSLRDRLAYEQYF. The V and J genes are TRBV28 and TRBJ2-7, with D possibly matching TRBD1 (6 bases). The CDR3 consists of 15 residues. With 2 bases removed from V and 2 bases from J, the gap between germline ends came to 13 bases. Germline loops: CDR1 MDHEN, CDR2 SYDVKM. The full variable domain, its missing parts supplied by reference TRBV28 and TRBJ2-7, is DVKVTQSSRYLVKRTGEKVFLECVQDMDHENMFWYRQDPGLGLRLIYFSYDVKMKEKGDIPEGYSVSREKKERFSLILESASTNQTSMYLCASSLRDRLAYEQYFGPGTRLTVT.

The rearrangement links TRBV5-6 to TRBJ1-5; D unclear. This CDR3 comprises 12 residues. V was cut by 2 bases and J by 4 bases, with 4 bases left in between. Looked up from germline, CDR1 is SGHDT and CDR2 is YYEEEE. For the CDR3, the DNA is TGTGCCAGCAGCTTCGTAAATCAGCCCCAGCATTTT. Its translation: CASSFVNQPQHF.

The rearrangement joins TRBV5-1 to TRBJ1-1; 8 bases match TRBD1. After removal of 5 bases from V and 0 bases from J, the junction contained 9 bases not matched to a gene. Germline loops: CDR1 SGHRS, CDR2 YFSETQ. The CDR3 is made up of 16 amino acids. The CDR3 DNA reads as TGCGCCAGCAGACGACCGGGACAGGACATGAACACTGAAGCTTTCTTT. It yields the protein CASRRPGQDMNTEAFF.

V is TRBV29-1 and J is TRBJ2-7, with D uncertain. The V gene lost 4 bases and the J gene lost 5 bases, with 15 bases spanning the gap. Germline V gene sequence: CDR1 SQVTM, CDR2 ANQGSEA. The CDR3 runs to 13 residues. This chain's CDR3 is CSVVYSIFDEQYF. The CDR3 bases are TGCAGCGTTGTGTACAGCATCTTCGACGAGCAGTACTTC.

The V and J genes are TRBV28 and TRBJ1-5; D not certain. Deletions cut 3 bases from V and 4 bases from J, with 4 bases between. The CDR3 consists of 12 residues. CDR1 is MDHEN and CDR2 is SYDVKM in the germline V gene. CDR3 sequence (DNA): TGTGCCAGCAGTTTTTCGAATCAGCCCCAGCATTTT. Protein sequence: CASSFSNQPQHF.

The chain combines TRBV18 with TRBJ2-7; TRBD1 matches at 7 bases. The V segment lost 3 bases and the J segment 5 bases; nucleotides outside the gene matches: 7. The CDR3 runs 14 residues. CDR1 is KGHSH, CDR2 LQKENI, per germline. CDR3 loop: CASSPSQGVHEQYF. The CDR3 DNA reads TGTGCCAGCTCACCCTCCCAGGGGGTCCACGAGCAGTACTTC.

The chain carries TRBV11-3 and TRBJ2-2; weak D call: TRBD1 (6 bases). Germline-derived CDR1 and CDR2 are SGHNT and YENEEA. CDR3 length equals 11 residues. Trimming took off 7 bases at V and 7 bases at J, with 7 bases between the two ends. Here the CDR3 DNA reads TGTGCCAGCACCAGGGGCGGGGAGCTGTTTTTT. This codes for CASTRGGELFF.

The chain links TRBV5-4 to TRBJ1-5; D gene uncertain. The CDR3 is 17 amino acids. Between the trimmed V and J ends, which lost 2 bases and 0 bases, there was a span of 15 bases. Looked up from germline, CDR1 is SGHNT and CDR2 is YYREEE (reference sequence). CDR3 nucleotides: TGTGCCAGCAGCTTAGATCCACCCGGGGTTAGCAATCAGCCCCAGCATTTT. Its protein product is CASSLDPPGVSNQPQHF.

J is TRBJ2-1 and V is TRBV4-2, with 8 bases identical to TRBD2. Germline CDR1 and CDR2: LGHNA and YNFKEQ. Trimming cost V 0 bases and J 5 bases; bases outside gene matches: 3. The CDR3 extends over 15 amino acids. DNA of the CDR3: TGTGCCAGCAGCCAAGAGCCAGCGGGGGACAATGAGCAGTTCTTC. Translation gives CASSQEPAGDNEQFF.

This chain links TRBV30 with TRBJ1-6, with 9 bases that match TRBD1. V trimming: 4 bases; J trimming: 10 bases; junction bases outside the gene matches: 11. Germline lookup yields CDR1 GTSNPN and CDR2 SVGIG (reference sequence). CDR3 length equals 15 residues. In DNA, the CDR3 is TGTGCCTGGACTGTGGTGGGACAGGGACGGTCACCCCTCCACTTT. It is translated as CAWTVVGQGRSPLHF.

This chain connects TRBV25-1 to TRBJ1-1; weak D call: TRBD1 (5 bases). The V end was cut by 0 bases, the J end by 2 bases, with 13 bases between. This CDR3 is built from 16 residues. In germline, CDR1 is MGHDK, CDR2 SYGVNS. The CDR3 DNA follows: TGTGCCAGCAGTGAATATTCCGACAGAGTAAACACTGAAGCTTTCTTT. This gives the protein CASSEYSDRVNTEAFF.

This chain links TRBV4-2 with TRBJ2-1; TRBD2 matches 7 bases. Germline lookup yields CDR1 LGHNA and CDR2 YNFKEQ. This CDR3 spans 15 amino acids. With 4 bases clipped from V and 4 bases from J, the junction kept 7 bases outside the gene matches. CDR3 sequence (DNA): TGTGCCAGCAGCCCGGTCCTAGCGGTTTACAATGAGCAGTTCTTC. Translated, it gives CASSPVLAVYNEQFF.

The chain employs TRBV29-1 and TRBJ1-2, with a possible D match to TRBD1 (6 bases). Trimming pared 3 bases from V and 7 bases from J, leaving 15 bases between. CDR3 length: 13 residues. CDR1 SQVTM and CDR2 ANQGSEA come from the germline V gene. CDR3 in amino acids: CSVDERTVGGYTF. In DNA form, the CDR3 reads TGCAGCGTTGATGAACGGACAGTTGGTGGCTACACCTTC.

The chain joins TRBV18 to TRBJ2-3; TRBD1 might be the D (5 bases). Germline lookup yields CDR1 KGHSH and CDR2 LQKENI. The CDR3 is made up of 16 amino acids. Trimming stripped 2 bases from V and 2 bases from J, with 14 bases between. The CDR3 loop is CASSPIGRAVTDTQYF. The CDR3, as DNA: TGTGCCAGCTCACCAATCGGCAGGGCGGTCACAGATACGCAGTATTTT.

The chain carries TRBV30 and TRBJ2-7, with 7 bases that match TRBD1. The germline V gene encodes CDR1 GTSNPN and CDR2 SVGIG (reference sequence). The CDR3 length is 12 residues. V was pared by 5 bases and J by 9 bases, with 10 bases of the junction left unmatched. The CDR3 nucleotides read TGTGCCTGGGGTGACAGGGTTAACGGGCAGTACTTC. This encodes CAWGDRVNGQYF.

The gene calls are TRBV9 and TRBJ2-7, with TRBD2 as a possible D gene (5 bases). Germline CDR1 and CDR2: SGDLS and YYNGEE. The CDR3 is made up of 13 amino acids. Trimming removed 6 bases at V and 6 bases at J, with 16 bases between. In nucleotides, the CDR3 is TGTGCCAGCAACGTCCGGGGAACTGGCGAGCAGTACTTC. Translating it yields CASNVRGTGEQYF.

The chain recombines TRBV18 with TRBJ1-4, with a weak D call TRBD1 (5 bases). CDR1 is KGHSH and CDR2 is LQKENI in the germline V gene. Trimming shortened V by 1 base and J by 6 bases, and 12 bases separated the two germline ends. This CDR3 spans 15 amino acids. This CDR3 reads CASSPHAGVDEKLFF. Here the CDR3 DNA reads TGTGCCAGCTCACCACATGCGGGGGTCGATGAAAAACTGTTTTTT.

The genes are TRBV11-2 and TRBJ2-7; D is possibly TRBD2 (7 bases). Germline lookup yields CDR1 SGHAT and CDR2 FQNNGV. The ends were cut back, 4 bases at V and 3 bases at J, with 22 bases in the middle. The CDR3 length is 17 residues. The CDR3 protein is CASSSRGGGVPRYEQYF. The CDR3 DNA reads TGTGCCAGCAGCTCTAGGGGGGGCGGAGTACCTCGCTACGAGCAGTACTTC.

The rearrangement joins TRBV5-6 to TRBJ1-5; tentative D call: TRBD1 (6 bases). In germline, CDR1 is SGHDT, CDR2 YYEEEE. The CDR3 consists of 13 residues. The V end lost 2 bases, the J end lost 4 bases, and 7 bases lay between the germline ends. The CDR3 region is CASSFTGNQPQHF. The CDR3 DNA follows: TGTGCCAGCAGCTTTACAGGGAATCAGCCCCAGCATTTT. Drawing the rest from reference TRBV5-6 and TRBJ1-5, the complete variable domain is DAGVTQSPTHLIKTRGQQVTLRCSPKSGHDTVSWYQQALGQGPQFIFQYYEEEERQRGNFPDRFSGHQFPNYSSELNVNALLLGDSALYLCASSFTGNQPQHFGDGTRLSIL.

The J gene is TRBJ2-7, the V gene TRBV18; 7 positions agree with TRBD1. Germline V gives CDR1 KGHSH, CDR2 LQKENI. The CDR3 runs to 15 residues. J lost 3 bases, V lost 3 bases, and 8 bases had no gene match. DNA of the CDR3: TGTGCCAGCTCACCCCGACAGGGTACCAACTACGAGCAGTACTTC. Translated: CASSPRQGTNYEQYF.

This chain uses TRBV19 with TRBJ2-3; D gene ambiguous. CDR3 length: 15 amino acids. The V gene lost 3 bases and the J gene lost 4 bases, with 14 bases spanning the gap. Germline V gene data show CDR1 as LNHDA and CDR2 as SQIVND (reference sequence). The CDR3: CASSIDLSRPDTQYF. CDR3 DNA: TGTGCCAGTAGTATTGATCTCTCCAGGCCAGATACGCAGTATTTT.

The chain is built from TRBV9 and TRBJ2-1, with 9 bases lining up with TRBD2. The V gene end was trimmed by 3 bases and the J gene end by 9 bases; junction bases not matched to a gene: 10. CDR1 and CDR2 from the germline V gene are SGDLS and YYNGEE. The CDR3 totals 15 residues. CDR3 sequence reads: CASSALAGDGGEQFF. The CDR3 bases are TGTGCCAGCAGCGCATTAGCGGGAGACGGCGGTGAGCAGTTCTTC.